This paragraph covers one T cell receptor (beta chain) sequence. Germline V lookup: CDR1 SGHTA, CDR2 FQGNSA. V gave up 6 bases and J gave up 1 base, with 12 bases separating them. The CDR3 extends over 15 amino acids. Using immunoSEQ multiplex PCR, the repertoire was profiled, and TCRdb retains in-frame clones only, with some absent. The sample lists approximately 58,000 clones, about 90% seen once, with around 2.5% in the top ten. This entry is derived from a study of T cell changes during pregnancy in multiple sclerosis. The source is a female donor in good health, enrolled as a control in a pregnancy study. Source: peripheral blood, taken in the second trimester of pregnancy. J is TRBJ2-2 and V is TRBV7-2; D is perhaps TRBD2 (5 bases). The CDR3 sequence: CASRRPGRNTGELFF. Written as DNA, the CDR3 is TGTGCCAGCAGAAGACCGGGAAGGAACACCGGGGAGCTGTTTTTT.